The rows below give T cell receptor beta chains drawn from one sample of a study of neurological immune-mediated disorders. TCRdb independently ran MiXCR on the 5' RACE reads; one entry per CDR3 protein. The sample includes about 44,000 distinct CDR3 sequences, roughly 21% of them seen just once. The material sequenced was PBMCs. These receptors were collected from a man in his 60s with HTLV-1-associated myelopathy (HAM/TSP). Both conserved end residues are part of each CDR3. Fields, in order: J gene, D gene, V gene, clone size, CDR3 DNA, CDR3 protein. D genes are given only for firm matches. A row's size may be missing; if present it is once, few, many or a size class.

>TRBJ2-3|NA|TRBV5-1|many
TGCGCCAGCAGCTTGAGAGAGAACACAGATACGCAGTATTTT
CASSLRENTDTQYF
>TRBJ2-7|NA|TRBV5-1|many
TGCGCCAGCAGCTTGGGGCCCCGAGGTCCCTACGAGCAGTACTTC
CASSLGPRGPYEQYF
>TRBJ1-5|NA|TRBV7-2|many
TGTGCCAGCAGCCACGATAAGAATCAGCCCCAGCATTTT
CASSHDKNQPQHF
>TRBJ2-1|TRBD2|TRBV29-1|few
TGCAGCGCCAGGGAGGCTAGCGGGAGTTGGGATGAGCAGTTCTTC
CSAREASGSWDEQFF
>TRBJ1-6|TRBD1|TRBV7-2|many
TGTGCCAGCAGCTTGGGGGACAGTCATTCACCCCTCCACTTT
CASSLGDSHSPLHF
>TRBJ2-1|NA|TRBV4-1|NA
TGCGCTAGCAGCCAAGTGGCCTGGGAGTTAAACTACAATGAGCAGTTCTTC
CASSQVAWELNYNEQFF
>TRBJ1-5|NA|TRBV29-1|many
TGCAGCGCCCAAGGGGAGACGTGGGTAGGAAATCAGCCCCAGCATTTT
CSAQGETWVGNQPQHF
>TRBJ1-2|TRBD1|TRBV6-5|NA
TGTGCCAGCACTCGACAGGGGGCATATGGCTACACCTTC
CASTRQGAYGYTF
>TRBJ1-2|TRBD1|TRBV12-3/TRBV12-4|many
TGTGCCAGCAGGACAGGGTTCGGCTTTGGCTACACCTTC
CASRTGFGFGYTF
>TRBJ2-2|TRBD1|TRBV5-6|many
TGTGCCAGCAGCTTGAATCAGGGGGCGGACACCGGGGAGCTGTTTTTT
CASSLNQGADTGELFF
>TRBJ1-2|NA|TRBV20-1|many
TGCAGTGCTAGAGATGGGGCAGGCCCCTATGGCTACACCTTC
CSARDGAGPYGYTF
>TRBJ1-2|TRBD1|TRBV12-5|many
TGTGCTAGTGGTAGGGACAGTCCGAACTATGGCTACACCTTC
CASGRDSPNYGYTF
>TRBJ2-1|NA|TRBV5-6|few
TGTGCCAGCAGCGTCAGGGTAGATGCCTACAATGAGCAGTTCTTC
CASSVRVDAYNEQFF
>TRBJ1-1|NA|TRBV28|many
TGTGCCAGCACGTGGGGAGGAGTGGCTTTCTTT
CASTWGGVAFF
>TRBJ2-1|NA|TRBV5-3|NA
TGTGCCAGAAGCTCCGACTCCTACAGCTCCTACAATGAGCAGTTCTTC
CARSSDSYSSYNEQFF
>TRBJ1-2|TRBD1|TRBV5-5|many
TGTGCCAGCACTCTGCGGGGACAGTCTAACTATGGCTACACCTTC
CASTLRGQSNYGYTF
>TRBJ2-5|NA|TRBV20-1|many
TGCAGTGCTAGAGGATCAGCTAGGGAGACCCAGTACTTC
CSARGSARETQYF
>TRBJ2-3|TRBD2|TRBV6-6|many
TGTGCCAGCATTCGTCCCCCACTAGCGGGCGGGACAGATACGCAGTATTTT
CASIRPPLAGGTDTQYF
>TRBJ2-3|TRBD2|TRBV20-1|many
TGCAGTGCTAGAGATTGGGGTAGCGGGGGGAAATCAGATACGCAGTATTTT
CSARDWGSGGKSDTQYF